These T cell receptor beta chains were read from a single sample in a study of glioma-infiltrating T cells after dendritic cell vaccination. TCRdb keeps only in-frame clones here, not all; method: immunoSEQ multiplex PCR. The table has just under 100,000 clones, approximately 80% seen once. The starting material was blood, obtained after dendritic cell vaccination. The origin of the receptors is a human donor with glioblastoma. CDR3s include the opening cysteine and the closing phenylalanine or tryptophan. Each record gives: V gene, J gene, clone size, D gene, CDR3 DNA, CDR3 protein. A D gene is named only where the DNA matches it firmly. A clone size is listed for some rows: how often the clone was seen (once, few, many), or a class if it is expanded.

V: TRBV5-1; J: TRBJ2-3; size: .; D: TRBD1; DNA: TGCGCCAGCAGAGAACAGGGGGATGGGGCAGATACGCAGTATTTT; CDR3: CASREQGDGADTQYF
V: TRBV10-1; J: TRBJ2-3; size: .; D: .; DNA: TGCGCCAGCAGTGACCCCGGTCGCACGCAGTATTTT; CDR3: CASSDPGRTQYF
V: TRBV19; J: TRBJ2-1; size: once; D: TRBD2; DNA: TGTGCCAGTAGTCCGGGACTAGCGGGAGGTTCCGGGCAGTTCTTC; CDR3: CASSPGLAGGSGQFF
V: TRBV29-1; J: TRBJ2-2; size: .; D: .; DNA: TGCAGCGTAGACTCTCCAGGGGTCACCGGGGAGCTGTTTTTT; CDR3: CSVDSPGVTGELFF
V: TRBV10-3; J: TRBJ2-7; size: .; D: .; DNA: TGTGCCATCAGTGGAGAATACGAGCAGTACTTC; CDR3: CAISGEYEQYF
V: TRBV27; J: TRBJ2-6; size: .; D: .; DNA: TGTGCCAGCAGTCCGAGCCTTCGGGGGTCACCACCCTCTGGGGCCAACGTCCTGACTTTC; CDR3: CASSPSLRGSPPSGANVLTF
V: TRBV6-6; J: TRBJ1-5; size: .; D: .; DNA: TGTGCCAGCACCTTCTCAGGGGGCAATCAGCCCCAGCATTTT; CDR3: CASTFSGGNQPQHF
V: TRBV27; J: TRBJ1-4; size: .; D: TRBD1; DNA: TGTGCCAGCAGTCCGGCGGGACAGGGATATGAAAAACTGTTTTTT; CDR3: CASSPAGQGYEKLFF
V: TRBV27; J: TRBJ2-1; size: .; D: TRBD2; DNA: TGTGCCAGCAGTTTAGCGGGAGCATACAATGAGCAGTTCTTC; CDR3: CASSLAGAYNEQFF
V: TRBV9; J: TRBJ1-2; size: .; D: .; DNA: TGTGCCAGCAGCGTAGGAGGCAGGGAAGACTATGGCTACACCTTC; CDR3: CASSVGGREDYGYTF
V: TRBV2; J: TRBJ1-1; size: .; D: TRBD1; DNA: TGTGCCAGCAGCGACAGGGGGCTAGCGAGTGAAGCTTTCTTT; CDR3: CASSDRGLASEAFF
V: TRBV5-6; J: TRBJ2-7; size: .; D: .; DNA: TGTGCCAGAGGCCGGACTCGGCCGACTGACTACGAGCAGTACTTC; CDR3: CARGRTRPTDYEQYF
V: TRBV7-2; J: TRBJ2-7; size: once; D: TRBD2; DNA: TGTGCCAGCAGCTTAACGCGGGGGTCCTACGAGCAGTACTTC; CDR3: CASSLTRGSYEQYF
V: TRBV2; J: TRBJ1-4; size: .; D: TRBD1; DNA: TGTGCCAGCAGTCCAGAGGGGGCGCGGGAAAAACTGTTTTTT; CDR3: CASSPEGAREKLFF
V: TRBV7-2; J: TRBJ1-5; size: .; D: .; DNA: TGTGCCAGCAGCTTAGGTATGGGACAAACACGATATCAGCCCCAGCATTTT; CDR3: CASSLGMGQTRYQPQHF
V: TRBV15; J: TRBJ2-7; size: .; D: .; DNA: TGTGCCACCAGCAGAGGCGGGGTCTCCTACGAGCAGTACTTC; CDR3: CATSRGGVSYEQYF
V: TRBV13; J: TRBJ2-7; size: many; D: .; DNA: TGTGCCACCCAACCACGGCAGGGTCTCCACGAGCAGTACTTC; CDR3: CATQPRQGLHEQYF